This paragraph covers one T cell receptor beta chain sequence. The antigen is unknown. This entry belongs to a study of T cell responses to AZD1222 COVID-19 vaccine. Study at large: Analysis merged second doses at about 4 or about 12 weeks. General study findings and limits: Repertoires in all cases were sampled only once the peak T cell response had passed. Donors were mostly white British, more females; clonal diversity possibly underestimated. Baseline serostatus was positive in only a handful of AZD1222 recipients.

The CDR3 loop spans 15 amino acids. Trimming took 5 bases from V and 9 from J; bases not matched to a gene: 5. Germline lookup yields CDR1 SGHTA and CDR2 FQGNSA. The data were produced by immunoSEQ multiplex PCR, yet TCRdb's version contains in-frame clones alone and is incomplete. The sample carries approximately 110,000 clones, 80% to 85% recorded once. This chain connects TRBV7-2 to TRBJ2-1; 15 positions match TRBD2. This specimen consisted of peripheral blood, obtained on day 0 of AZD1222 vaccination. The TCR comes from an adult in good health. The CDR3: CASSTGLAGGLEQFF. The CDR3 DNA sequence: TGTGCCAGCAGCACTGGACTAGCGGGAGGGCTTGAGCAGTTCTTC.